This T cell receptor (beta chain) comes out of a study of regulatory T cells. Primers: 52 TRBV forward and 13 TRBJ reverse. The repertoire was sequenced with immunoSEQ multiplex PCR; TCRdb's copy has only in-frame clones and lacks some. The data hold about 5,800 clones, with approximately 80% observed a single time. The CDR3 consists of 13 residues. Germline CDR1 is ENHRY and CDR2 is SYGVKD. Deletions cut 5 bases from V and 6 bases from J, with 11 bases between. Sequenced material: CD8+ T cells sorted from blood. This sequence was found in a child aged 5 to 17 with CD3G deficiency. The chain couples TRBV10-3 to TRBJ2-1, with D perhaps matching TRBD1 (6 bases). DNA for the CDR3: TGTGCCATCAGTAGGACAGCCATCAATGAGCAGTTCTTC. The encoded protein is CAISRTAINEQFF.